Each of the 10 T cell receptor beta chains below was sequenced from the same sample in a study of OX40 agonist ivuxolimab in advanced cancers. This table comes from immunoSEQ multiplex PCR, and its TCRdb copy is limited to in-frame clones, with some not included. The sample consists of tens of thousands of clones, 86% of them appearing once. Sequencing was performed on CD4+ or CD8+ T cells sorted from blood, taken in a trial of the OX40 agonist ivuxolimab. All receptors derive from an adult with an advanced solid tumor such as melanoma, head and neck, liver or kidney cancer.

The V call is TRBV11-2, the J call TRBJ1-5; unclear D gene. Germline V CDR1 and CDR2: SGHAT, FQNNGV. Trimming removed 0 bases from V and 5 bases from J, with 5 bases in between. The CDR3 is made up of 13 amino acids. CDR3 amino acids: CASSLDFYQPQHF. CDR3 DNA: TGTGCCAGCAGCTTAGACTTTTATCAGCCCCAGCATTTT.

The chain couples TRBV9 to TRBJ1-1; possible D gene TRBD1, 6 bases. Trimming removed 4 bases from V and 4 bases from J, with 14 bases in between. The CDR3 totals 14 residues. CDR1 is SGDLS, CDR2 YYNGEE, per germline. In nucleotides, the CDR3 is TGTGCCAGCAGCATCAAACAGGGTGGCACTGAAGCTTTCTTT. Amino acid sequence: CASSIKQGGTEAFF.

The chain joins TRBV4-1 to TRBJ2-7; 9 bases align to TRBD1. CDR1 is MGHRA, CDR2 YSYEKL, per germline. Trimming at V came to 4 bases and at J to 2 bases, leaving 3 bases not matched to a gene. The CDR3 runs to 14 residues. The CDR3 nucleotides read TGCGCCAGCAGCCTATGGGACAGGGCCTACGAGCAGTACTTC. It translates to CASSLWDRAYEQYF.

The chain employs TRBV19 and TRBJ2-3; no definite D call. V was clipped by 4 bases and J by 0 bases, with 14 bases between them. CDR3 length equals 16 residues. Looked up from germline, CDR1 is LNHDA and CDR2 is SQIVND (reference sequence). CDR3 loop: CASSTPDRESTDTQYF. Here the CDR3 DNA reads TGTGCCAGTAGTACCCCGGACCGCGAGAGCACAGATACGCAGTATTTT.

The chain employs TRBV4-3 and TRBJ2-2; 10 bases align to TRBD1. The CDR3 loop spans 20 amino acids. The germline V gene encodes CDR1 LGHNA and CDR2 YSLEER. V lost 0 bases, J lost 5 bases, and 15 bases stayed unmatched. CDR3 amino acids: CASSQDRLDRGRATTGELFF. The CDR3, as DNA: TGCGCCAGCAGCCAAGATCGCCTTGACAGGGGGCGTGCAACGACCGGGGAGCTGTTTTTT.

V is TRBV9 and J is TRBJ1-3, with a weak D call TRBD1 (5 bases). Germline CDR1 and CDR2: SGDLS and YYNGEE. This CDR3 region has 16 residues. Trimming took 6 bases from V and 0 from J, leaving 16 bases between them. The CDR3 nucleotides are TGTGCCAGCACCGGGGGAACGCAAAGCTCTGGAAACACCATATATTTT. It specifies CASTGGTQSSGNTIYF.

The chain is built from TRBV5-1 and TRBJ2-3; D is ambiguous. The CDR3 is 14 amino acids. Germline lookup yields CDR1 SGHRS and CDR2 YFSETQ. The V gene lost 3 bases and the J gene lost 3 bases, with 11 bases spanning the gap. The CDR3 DNA follows: TGCGCCAGCAGCTCCTCAACTTTGACAGATACGCAGTATTTT. Its translation: CASSSSTLTDTQYF.

V gene TRBV7-9 combines with J gene TRBJ2-1; 7 bases match TRBD2. The J segment lost 7 bases and the V segment lost 5 bases, leaving 14 bases of the junction unmatched. Germline assignment: CDR1 SEHNR and CDR2 FQNEAQ (reference sequence). CDR3 length: 16 residues. CDR3 in amino acids: CASSHAGWGGKNEQFF. CDR3 DNA sequence: TGTGCCAGCAGCCATGCTGGGTGGGGGGGGAAGAATGAGCAGTTCTTC.

This clone was picked up a small number of times. This chain connects TRBV5-1 to TRBJ1-1; D not certain. With 0 bases removed from V and 2 bases from J, the gap between germline ends came to 8 bases. CDR1 and CDR2 (germline): SGHRS, YFSETQ. The CDR3 consists of 14 residues. This CDR3 is CASSLGDYNTEAFF. The CDR3 coding sequence is TGCGCCAGCAGCTTGGGTGACTACAACACTGAAGCTTTCTTT.

The CDR3 is CASSSLDRGHTEAFF. In DNA form, the CDR3 reads TGTGCCAGCAGCTCCCTCGACAGGGGTCACACTGAAGCTTTCTTT. The chain is built from TRBV5-4 and TRBJ1-1, with 8 positions matching TRBD1. CDR3 length equals 15 residues. Germline V gene lookup returns CDR1 SGHNT and CDR2 YYREEE (reference sequence). After removal of 3 bases from V and 3 bases from J, the junction contained 7 bases not matched to a gene.